This entry concerns a single TCR beta chain. No antigen is known for it. The CDR3 sequence is 15 residues long. Germline CDR1 reads SGHAT; CDR2 reads FQNNGV. V was pared by 1 base and J by 2 bases, with 9 bases between. The data derive from a study of cytomegalovirus exposure and HLA in healthy donors. The study, taken as a whole, reports: Researchers left out some V segments, among them TRBV6-2 and TRBV6-3, as indistinguishable.

At the time of sampling, donors were nominally healthy, though unrecorded immune exposures were likely. Primers included in the PCR were 60 Vbeta and 13 Jbeta primers. Sequenced by immunoSEQ multiplex PCR; TCRdb stores in-frame clones only, minus some. The data hold about 140,000 clones, with 77% observed a single time. This clonotype was sampled from a male donor in good health and CMV-seronegative. The sample comprised PBMCs. This rearrangement joins TRBV11-2 to TRBJ1-5; D is ambiguous. The CDR3 nucleotides read TGTGCCAGCAGCTTAGGCCCGCGGGGCAATCAGCCCCAGCATTTT. The encoded protein is CASSLGPRGNQPQHF.